This T cell receptor (beta chain) stems from a study of graft-versus-host responses after intestinal transplantation. Germline CDR1 and CDR2: SGDLS and YYNGEE. V was pared by 0 bases and J by 1 base, with 6 bases of the junction left unmatched. The CDR3 has 16 amino acids. Findings and caveats of the study: Individuals carrying graft-donor T cell macrochimerism showed high graft-versus-host to host-versus-graft clonal ratios in allografts.

As regards this clone: Its cognate antigen is unknown. Other nucleotide sequences from this sample produce the same CDR3.

Repertoires were generated with immunoSEQ multiplex PCR, while TCRdb's copy carries only in-frame clones and drops some. Found here are about 35,000 clones, about 93% of them singletons; the top ten hold about 0.8%. The chain carries TRBV9 and TRBJ2-7; 8 bases match TRBD2. Sample: PBMCs, taken 16 days after intestinal transplant. This clonotype was obtained from a human patient who received an intestinal transplant, so some T cells may come from the graft donor. The CDR3 coding sequence is TGTGCCAGCAGCGTAGATGGCGGGAGGTCTTCCTACGAGCAGTACTTC. Translation: CASSVDGGRSSYEQYF.